The 2 T cell receptor beta chains below were found in one sample sequenced in a study of T cell changes during pregnancy in multiple sclerosis. Sequencing was performed with immunoSEQ multiplex PCR; in TCRdb, only in-frame clones are kept and a portion is missing. The sample yields 50,000 or so clones, about 92% seen once. The sequences come from peripheral blood, collected in the third trimester of pregnancy. These receptors all come from a female donor with multiple sclerosis, enrolled in a pregnancy study.

The rearrangement links TRBV4-3 to TRBJ2-7, with 7 bases fitting TRBD2. After removal of 0 bases from V and 6 bases from J, the junction contained 8 bases not matched to a gene. Germline V gene lookup returns CDR1 LGHNA and CDR2 YSLEER. The CDR3 runs to 15 residues. CDR3 region: CASSQDTGGVREQYF. CDR3 bases: TGCGCCAGCAGCCAAGATACGGGGGGAGTACGCGAGCAGTACTTC.

This chain joins TRBV5-4 and TRBJ2-7; 11 bases agree with TRBD2. Looked up from germline, CDR1 is SGHNT and CDR2 is YYREEE (reference sequence). Unmatched junction bases numbered 16, after V lost 4 bases and J lost 7 bases. This CDR3 has 17 amino acids. CDR3 bases: TGTGCCAGCAGCAGCGGGACTAGCGGAGGGGGGTGGGGTGAGCAGTACTTC. It yields the protein CASSSGTSGGGWGEQYF.